This is a list of T cell receptor beta chains from one sample in a study of radiotherapy plus CTLA-4 blockade in lung cancer. Data came from immunoSEQ multiplex PCR; TCRdb stores just in-frame clones and leaves some out. This table has 50,000 to 75,000 clones, approximately 80% appearing once. The starting material was peripheral blood, obtained from a patient treated with radiotherapy plus ipilimumab. Receptor source: a human donor with non-small cell lung cancer who had a complete response to radiotherapy plus ipilimumab. The CDR3 runs from the conserved cysteine through the conserved F or W. Fields, in order: J gene, clone size, D gene, V gene, CDR3 protein, CDR3 DNA. D genes are given only for firm matches. Clone size is stated in some rows and not others, as once, few, many or a class when expanded.

J gene: TRBJ1-5
clone size: NA
D gene: NA
V gene: TRBV7-8
CDR3 protein: CASSLGTNQPQHF
CDR3 DNA: TGTGCCAGCAGCTTAGGAACCAATCAGCCCCAGCATTTT

J gene: TRBJ1-3
clone size: NA
D gene: NA
V gene: TRBV9
CDR3 protein: CASSVVGGSGNTIYF
CDR3 DNA: TGTGCCAGCAGCGTAGTGGGGGGCTCTGGAAACACCATATATTTT

J gene: TRBJ1-2
clone size: NA
D gene: TRBD1
V gene: TRBV2
CDR3 protein: CASSEALFLPGQGNYGYTF
CDR3 DNA: TGTGCCAGCAGTGAAGCGCTCTTTTTACCGGGACAGGGGAACTATGGCTACACCTTC

J gene: TRBJ1-2
clone size: once
D gene: NA
V gene: TRBV6-5
CDR3 protein: CASSSARGQGNTF
CDR3 DNA: TGTGCCAGCTCTTCGGCCCGGGGGCAAGGAAACACCTTC

J gene: TRBJ1-2
clone size: NA
D gene: NA
V gene: TRBV15
CDR3 protein: CATSRVNQGIGGYTF
CDR3 DNA: TGTGCCACCAGCAGAGTCAACCAGGGGATCGGTGGCTACACCTTC

J gene: TRBJ1-5
clone size: few
D gene: NA
V gene: TRBV6-6
CDR3 protein: CASSPHAGNQPQHF
CDR3 DNA: TGTGCCAGCAGCCCCCATGCGGGCAATCAGCCCCAGCATTTT

J gene: TRBJ1-2
clone size: NA
D gene: NA
V gene: TRBV5-5
CDR3 protein: CASSLLIFYGYTF
CDR3 DNA: TGTGCCAGCAGCTTGCTGATCTTCTATGGCTACACCTTC

J gene: TRBJ1-3
clone size: NA
D gene: NA
V gene: TRBV6-5
CDR3 protein: CASSYSPVLSGNTIYF
CDR3 DNA: TGTGCCAGCAGTTACTCGCCGGTCCTCTCTGGAAACACCATATATTTT

J gene: TRBJ1-3
clone size: NA
D gene: NA
V gene: TRBV7-6
CDR3 protein: CASSEGGQQSRNTIYF
CDR3 DNA: TGTGCCAGCAGCGAGGGAGGACAGCAAAGCAGAAACACCATATATTTT

J gene: TRBJ2-5
clone size: NA
D gene: NA
V gene: TRBV11-2
CDR3 protein: CASSQHFQETQYF
CDR3 DNA: TGTGCCAGCAGCCAACATTTCCAAGAGACCCAGTACTTC

J gene: TRBJ2-7
clone size: NA
D gene: TRBD1
V gene: TRBV5-6
CDR3 protein: CASSPTGTASYEQYF
CDR3 DNA: TGTGCCAGCAGCCCCACCGGGACAGCTTCCTACGAGCAGTACTTC

J gene: TRBJ1-1
clone size: NA
D gene: NA
V gene: TRBV5-1
CDR3 protein: CASSHGLGGMNTEAFF
CDR3 DNA: TGCGCCAGCAGCCATGGTCTTGGGGGCATGAACACTGAAGCTTTCTTT

J gene: TRBJ1-4
clone size: NA
D gene: TRBD1
V gene: TRBV7-6
CDR3 protein: CASSLGIGGGEKLFF
CDR3 DNA: TGTGCCAGCAGCTTAGGAATAGGGGGCGGCGAAAAACTGTTTTTT

J gene: TRBJ1-1
clone size: NA
D gene: NA
V gene: TRBV9
CDR3 protein: CASSVDGANTEAFF
CDR3 DNA: TGTGCCAGCAGCGTAGACGGGGCGAACACTGAAGCTTTCTTT

J gene: TRBJ1-5
clone size: NA
D gene: NA
V gene: TRBV2
CDR3 protein: CASSESSGNRNQPQHF
CDR3 DNA: TGTGCCAGCAGTGAATCCTCAGGGAATCGGAATCAGCCCCAGCATTTT

J gene: TRBJ2-1
clone size: NA
D gene: TRBD2
V gene: TRBV6-6
CDR3 protein: CASRRAGGRSNNEQFF
CDR3 DNA: TGTGCCAGCAGGAGAGCGGGAGGGCGTAGCAACAATGAGCAGTTCTTC

J gene: TRBJ2-3
clone size: few
D gene: NA
V gene: TRBV7-2
CDR3 protein: CASSLGGGKDTQYF
CDR3 DNA: TGTGCCAGCAGCTTAGGAGGGGGGAAGGATACGCAGTATTTT

J gene: TRBJ2-1
clone size: NA
D gene: TRBD2
V gene: TRBV5-5
CDR3 protein: CASSSWGTSGSPSYNEQFF
CDR3 DNA: TGTGCCAGCAGCTCATGGGGGACTAGCGGGAGTCCGTCCTACAATGAGCAGTTCTTC

J gene: TRBJ2-5
clone size: NA
D gene: NA
V gene: TRBV6-5
CDR3 protein: CASSSSDGTQYF
CDR3 DNA: TGTGCCAGCAGTTCCTCAGACGGGACCCAGTACTTC

J gene: TRBJ2-1
clone size: NA
D gene: TRBD2
V gene: TRBV11-2
CDR3 protein: CASSLGGGRGPYNEQFF
CDR3 DNA: TGTGCCAGCAGCCTCGGAGGCGGGAGGGGGCCCTACAATGAGCAGTTCTTC

J gene: TRBJ2-2
clone size: few
D gene: TRBD2
V gene: TRBV6-1
CDR3 protein: CASSVWGGNGELFF
CDR3 DNA: TGTGCCAGCAGTGTATGGGGGGGGAACGGGGAGCTGTTTTTT

J gene: TRBJ1-1
clone size: once
D gene: NA
V gene: TRBV27
CDR3 protein: CASRPWAMNTEAFF
CDR3 DNA: TGTGCCAGCAGACCCTGGGCAATGAACACTGAAGCTTTCTTT

J gene: TRBJ2-2
clone size: NA
D gene: NA
V gene: TRBV28
CDR3 protein: CASKRPAYEELFF
CDR3 DNA: TGTGCCAGCAAGCGGCCAGCCTATGAGGAGCTGTTTTTT

J gene: TRBJ2-3
clone size: NA
D gene: TRBD2
V gene: TRBV19
CDR3 protein: CASSTRTSGRGGTDTQYF
CDR3 DNA: TGTGCCAGTAGTACCCGGACTAGCGGGAGGGGAGGGACAGATACGCAGTATTTT

J gene: TRBJ2-7
clone size: NA
D gene: NA
V gene: TRBV29-1
CDR3 protein: CSGGGGAYEQYF
CDR3 DNA: TGCAGCGGTGGAGGGGGGGCGTACGAGCAGTACTTC

J gene: TRBJ2-5
clone size: NA
D gene: NA
V gene: TRBV19
CDR3 protein: CASSSRPGVETQYF
CDR3 DNA: TGTGCCAGTAGCAGTCGGCCAGGGGTGGAGACCCAGTACTTC